The rows below give T cell receptor beta chains drawn from one sample of a study of T cell repertoires in cytomegalovirus infection. These receptors' targets are unknown. TCRdb reanalysed the reads using MiXCR and keeps one entry per CDR3 protein. The sample includes approximately 730,000 distinct CDR3 sequences, around 30% seen only once; the top ten take roughly 18%. This specimen was cultured PBMCs, taken from culture after CMV antigen stimulation. The receptors were sampled from a human donor in good health (CMV status not recorded). Some clones in this sample may be carry-over from other donors' samples. The CDR3 runs from the conserved cysteine through the conserved F or W. The order of the fields is D gene, clone size, J gene, V gene, CDR3 protein, CDR3 DNA. The D gene is left open where the match is weak. A row's size may be missing; if present it is once, few, many or a size class.

-	-	TRBJ2-3	TRBV7-2	CASSSPGQDTQYF	TGTGCCAGCAGCTCCCCGGGGCAAGATACGCAGTATTTT
-	many	TRBJ2-2	TRBV7-2	CASSSNRGGEGTGELFF	TGTGCCAGCAGCTCAAACCGAGGAGGGGAAGGCACCGGGGAGCTGTTTTTT
-	many	TRBJ1-5	TRBV7-8	CASSLARGVGNQPQHF	TGTGCCAGCAGCTTAGCCAGGGGAGTGGGCAATCAGCCCCAGCATTTT
TRBD1	few	TRBJ2-7	TRBV12-3/TRBV12-4	CASSRTLGQGAREQYF	TGTGCCAGCAGTCGCACCCTCGGACAGGGGGCGAGGGAGCAGTACTTC
TRBD1	-	TRBJ1-6	TRBV30	CAWRKTGGDSPLHF	TGTGCCTGGAGAAAGACAGGGGGAGACTCACCCCTCCACTTT
-	-	TRBJ1-2	TRBV7-6	CASRIRYGSTSNYGHTF	TGTGCCAGCAGGATTCGTTACGGCAGTACCTCTAACTATGGCCACACCTTC
-	-	TRBJ2-5	TRBV6-1	CASSIGLAGETQYF	TGTGCCAGCAGTATTGGGCTCGCCGGGGAGACCCAGTACTTC
-	many	TRBJ1-4	TRBV7-2	CASSPLGLGNEKLFF	TGTGCCAGCAGCCCTTTGGGTTTGGGTAATGAAAAACTGTTTTTT
-	few	TRBJ2-5	TRBV19	CASSIHGEETQYF	TGTGCCAGTAGTATTCACGGAGAAGAGACCCAGTACTTC
-	-	TRBJ2-3	TRBV6-2/TRBV6-3	CASSRGTQYF	TGTGCCAGCAGCAGGGGTACGCAGTATTTT
TRBD1	few	TRBJ2-5	TRBV5-4	CASSAYHRQGETQYF	TGTGCCAGCAGCGCCTACCACCGACAGGGAGAGACCCAGTACTTC
-	few	TRBJ2-7	TRBV6-5	CASSYGPGPEQYF	TGTGCCAGCAGTTATGGCCCGGGGCCCGAGCAGTACTTC
TRBD1	-	TRBJ2-5	TRBV20-1	CSAGGGQGAQYF	TGCAGTGCTGGGGGGGGACAGGGAGCCCAGTACTTC
-	-	TRBJ2-7	TRBV9	CASSPLGGLTYEQYF	TGTGCCAGCAGCCCCCTGGGGGGACTCACATACGAGCAGTACTTC
-	-	TRBJ2-7	TRBV29-1	CSVEYAYEQYF	TGCAGCGTTGAGTACGCCTACGAGCAGTACTTC
TRBD1	few	TRBJ2-5	TRBV7-8	CASSSNINRGRQETQYF	TGTGCCAGCAGCTCCAACATCAACAGGGGGCGCCAAGAGACCCAGTACTTC
TRBD2	few	TRBJ2-5	TRBV7-2	CASRRRTSGQETQYF	TGTGCCAGCAGGCGAAGGACTAGCGGACAAGAGACCCAGTACTTC
-	-	TRBJ2-1	TRBV10-1	CASSKTGSVYNEQFF	TGCGCCAGCAGCAAGACAGGCTCCGTCTACAATGAGCAGTTCTTC
TRBD2	-	TRBJ2-7	TRBV5-4	CASSRRGEYEQYF	TGTGCCAGCAGCCGACGGGGGGAGTACGAGCAGTACTTC
-	-	TRBJ1-1	TRBV28	CASSPGGVEAFF	TGTGCCAGCAGTCCGGGGGGGGTTGAAGCTTTCTTT